This T cell receptor (beta chain) was captured by sequencing in a study of blood T cell repertoires in COVID-19. Turning to the study itself: The United States, Italy and Spain provided the acute and convalescent COVID-19 samples. Sources were T cells, B-cell-depleted T cells, or PBMCs; the material itself was cDNA or gDNA.

The V gene end was trimmed by 1 base and the J gene end by 10 bases; junction bases not matched to a gene: 8. The length of the CDR3 is 14 residues. Per the germline V gene, CDR1 is SGHTA and CDR2 is FQGNSA. In the authors' methods: Amplification with reference gene primers provided the estimates of nucleated cell counts. The protocol was immunoSEQ multiplex PCR, while the TCRdb copy is restricted to in-frame clones and leaves out a portion. That table supplies the V and J calls and clone size; D and trimming were determined from the DNA. The profile shows about 310,000 clones, about nine tenths of them singletons.

The sequence was collected from a man between 50 and 59 years old with active or convalescent COVID-19. The sequencing sample was made of peripheral blood. The chain links TRBV7-2 to TRBJ2-3, with 7 bases matching TRBD2. This chain's CDR3 is CASSLEAGEQAQYF. CDR3 nucleotides: TGTGCCAGCAGCTTAGAGGCGGGAGAGCAAGCGCAGTATTTT.